The source of this TCR beta chain is a study of T cells in Graves' hyperthyroidism and ophthalmopathy. Authors of the study amplified TCR beta CDR3 regions from RNA transcripts. With the HTBI primer set, the TCR CDR3 went through a first round of RT-PCR. Each CDR3 protein is one row after TCRdb ran MiXCR on the multiplex PCR reads. Found here are about 580,000 distinct CDR3 sequences, around 14% of them singletons; the top ten hold 5% to 7%. This clonotype was counted many times. CDR3 size: 16 residues. Germline values: CDR1 SQVTM, CDR2 ANQGSEA. Germline trimming cut 2 bases from V and 8 bases from J; bases unmatched to any gene: 11.

The rearrangement joins TRBV29-1 to TRBJ2-1; TRBD2 matches at 11 bases. This receptor was identified in a woman in her twenties or thirties with Graves' hyperthyroidism that later progressed to Graves' ophthalmopathy. The specimen sequenced was blood. CDR3 sequence reads: CSVEPPASGRPDEQFF. CDR3 coding DNA: TGCAGCGTTGAACCCCCAGCTAGCGGGAGGCCAGATGAGCAGTTCTTC.